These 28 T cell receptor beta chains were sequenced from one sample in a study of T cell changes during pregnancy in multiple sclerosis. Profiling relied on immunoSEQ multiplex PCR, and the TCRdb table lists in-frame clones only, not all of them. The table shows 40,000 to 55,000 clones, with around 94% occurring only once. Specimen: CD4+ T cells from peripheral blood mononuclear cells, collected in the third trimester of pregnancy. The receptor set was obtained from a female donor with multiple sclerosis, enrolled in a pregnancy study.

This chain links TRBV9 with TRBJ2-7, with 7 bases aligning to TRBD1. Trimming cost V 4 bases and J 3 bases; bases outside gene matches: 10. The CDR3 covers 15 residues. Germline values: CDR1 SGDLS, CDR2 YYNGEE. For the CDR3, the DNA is TGTGCCAGCAGCTTCGCGACAGGGTCCCACTACGAGCAGTACTTC. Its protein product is CASSFATGSHYEQYF.

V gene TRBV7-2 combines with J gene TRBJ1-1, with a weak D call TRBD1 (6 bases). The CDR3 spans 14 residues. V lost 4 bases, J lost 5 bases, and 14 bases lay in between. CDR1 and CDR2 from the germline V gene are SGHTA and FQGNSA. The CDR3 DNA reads TGTGCCAGCAGCTACAGGGTTTCTGCTACTGAAGCTTTCTTT. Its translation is CASSYRVSATEAFF.

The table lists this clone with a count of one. The CDR3 loop is CASSPGTEDYGYTF. DNA for the CDR3: TGTGCCAGCAGTCCCGGGACTGAGGACTATGGCTACACCTTC. The V gene is TRBV6-5, the J gene TRBJ1-2; tentative D call: TRBD1 (5 bases). CDR1 is MNHEY and CDR2 is SVGAGI in the germline V gene. Trimming pared 5 bases from V and 3 bases from J, leaving 13 bases between. This CDR3 comprises 14 residues.

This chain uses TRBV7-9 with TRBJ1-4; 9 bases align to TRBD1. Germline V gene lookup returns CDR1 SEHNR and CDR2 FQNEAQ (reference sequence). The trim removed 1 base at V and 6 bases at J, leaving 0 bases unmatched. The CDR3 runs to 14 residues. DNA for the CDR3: TGTGCCAGCAGCTTAGGGACAGGGGATGAAAAACTGTTTTTT. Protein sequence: CASSLGTGDEKLFF. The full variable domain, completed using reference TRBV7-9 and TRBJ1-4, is DTGVSQNPRHKITKRGQNVTFRCDPISEHNRLYWYRQTLGQGPEFLTYFQNEAQLEKSRLLSDRFSAERPKGSFSTLEIQRTEQGDSAMYLCASSLGTGDEKLFFGSGTQLSVL.

The CDR3 loop is CASSLFPYGNTEAFF. In nucleotides, the CDR3 is TGTGCCAGCAGCTTATTCCCCTACGGGAACACTGAAGCTTTCTTT. V is TRBV11-2 and J is TRBJ1-1; D is unclear. The CDR3 is made up of 15 amino acids. V shed 2 bases and J shed 1 base, with 11 bases lying between them. Germline V gene data show CDR1 as SGHAT and CDR2 as FQNNGV.

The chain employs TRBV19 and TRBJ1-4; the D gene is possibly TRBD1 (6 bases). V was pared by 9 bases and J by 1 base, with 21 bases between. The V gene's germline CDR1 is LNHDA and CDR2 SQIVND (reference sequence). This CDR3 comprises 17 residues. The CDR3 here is CASTPLFRGKTNEKLFF. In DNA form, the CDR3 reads TGTGCCAGCACGCCCCTTTTCAGGGGCAAAACTAATGAAAAACTGTTTTTT. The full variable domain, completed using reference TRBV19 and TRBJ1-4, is DGGITQSPKYLFRKEGQNVTLSCEQNLNHDAMYWYRQDPGQGLRLIYYSQIVNDFQKGDIAEGYSVSREKKESFPLTVTSAQKNPTAFYLCASTPLFRGKTNEKLFFGSGTQLSVL.

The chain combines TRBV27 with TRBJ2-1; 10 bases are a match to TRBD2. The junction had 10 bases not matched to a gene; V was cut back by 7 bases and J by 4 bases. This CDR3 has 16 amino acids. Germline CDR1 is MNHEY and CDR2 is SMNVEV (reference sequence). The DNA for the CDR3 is TGTGCCAGCACATCCTTTAGCGGGGGGACTTACAATGAGCAGTTCTTC. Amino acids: CASTSFSGGTYNEQFF.

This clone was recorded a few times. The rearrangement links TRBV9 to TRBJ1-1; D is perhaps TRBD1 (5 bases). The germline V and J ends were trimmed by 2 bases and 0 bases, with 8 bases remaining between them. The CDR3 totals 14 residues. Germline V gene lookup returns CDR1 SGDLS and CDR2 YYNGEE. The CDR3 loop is CASSVAGMNTEAFF. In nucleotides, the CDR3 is TGTGCCAGCAGCGTTGCAGGGATGAACACTGAAGCTTTCTTT.

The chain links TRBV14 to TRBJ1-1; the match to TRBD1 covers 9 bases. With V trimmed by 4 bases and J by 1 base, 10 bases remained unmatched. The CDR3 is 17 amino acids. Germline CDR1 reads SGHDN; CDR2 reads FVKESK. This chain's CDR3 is CASSRMPGTGKNTEAFF. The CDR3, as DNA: TGTGCCAGCAGCCGCATGCCCGGGACAGGGAAGAACACTGAAGCTTTCTTT.

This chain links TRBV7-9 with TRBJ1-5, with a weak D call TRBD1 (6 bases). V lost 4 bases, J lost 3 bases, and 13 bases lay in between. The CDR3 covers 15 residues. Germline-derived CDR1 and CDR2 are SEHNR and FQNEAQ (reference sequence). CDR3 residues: CASSSTDRYNQPQHF. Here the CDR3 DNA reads TGTGCCAGCAGCTCCACAGACAGGTACAATCAGCCCCAGCATTTT.

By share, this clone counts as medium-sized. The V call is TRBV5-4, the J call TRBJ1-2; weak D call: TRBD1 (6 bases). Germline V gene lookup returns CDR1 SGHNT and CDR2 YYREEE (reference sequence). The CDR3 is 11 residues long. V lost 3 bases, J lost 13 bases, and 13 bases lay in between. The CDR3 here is CASSSPGARTF. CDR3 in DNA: TGTGCCAGCAGCTCACCAGGGGCGCGCACCTTC.

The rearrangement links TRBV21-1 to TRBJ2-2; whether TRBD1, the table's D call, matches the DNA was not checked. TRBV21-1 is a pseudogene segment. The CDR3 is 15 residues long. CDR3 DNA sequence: TGTGCCAGCAGCTTTACAGGGGAGGACACCGGGGAGCTGTTTTTT. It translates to CASSFTGEDTGELFF.

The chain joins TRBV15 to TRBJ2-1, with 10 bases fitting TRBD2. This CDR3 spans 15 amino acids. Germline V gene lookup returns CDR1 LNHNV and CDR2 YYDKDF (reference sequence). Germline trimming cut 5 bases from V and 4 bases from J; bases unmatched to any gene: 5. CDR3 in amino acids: CATSPSGGVYNEQFF. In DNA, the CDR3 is TGTGCCACCAGCCCGAGCGGGGGGGTATACAATGAGCAGTTCTTC.

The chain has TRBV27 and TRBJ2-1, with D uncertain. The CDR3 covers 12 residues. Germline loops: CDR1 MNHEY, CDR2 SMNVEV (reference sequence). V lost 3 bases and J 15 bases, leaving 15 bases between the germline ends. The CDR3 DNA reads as TGTGCCAGCAGTTTCAGGAACCAAGGTTGGTTCTTC. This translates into CASSFRNQGWFF.

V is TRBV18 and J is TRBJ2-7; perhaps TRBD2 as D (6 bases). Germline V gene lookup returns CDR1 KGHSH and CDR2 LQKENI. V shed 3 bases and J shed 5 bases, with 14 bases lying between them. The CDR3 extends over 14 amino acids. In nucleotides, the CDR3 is TGTGCCAGCTCACCGGTAGGGGAGGCGAACGAGCAGTACTTC. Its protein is CASSPVGEANEQYF.

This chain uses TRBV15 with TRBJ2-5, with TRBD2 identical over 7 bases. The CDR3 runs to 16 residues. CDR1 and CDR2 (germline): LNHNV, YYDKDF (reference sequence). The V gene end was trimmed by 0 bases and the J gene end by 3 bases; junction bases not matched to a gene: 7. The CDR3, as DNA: TGTGCCACCAGCAGAGATTATCGCGGGGGAAAAGAGACCCAGTACTTC. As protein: CATSRDYRGGKETQYF.

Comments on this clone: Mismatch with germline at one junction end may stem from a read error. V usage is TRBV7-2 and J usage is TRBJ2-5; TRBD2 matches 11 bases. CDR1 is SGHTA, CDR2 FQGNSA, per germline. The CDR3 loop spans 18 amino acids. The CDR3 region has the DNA TGTGCCAGCGGCTTAGGGAGCCTAGCGGGGGGAGGGCGAGAGACCCAGTACTTC. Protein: CASGLGSLAGGGRETQYF.

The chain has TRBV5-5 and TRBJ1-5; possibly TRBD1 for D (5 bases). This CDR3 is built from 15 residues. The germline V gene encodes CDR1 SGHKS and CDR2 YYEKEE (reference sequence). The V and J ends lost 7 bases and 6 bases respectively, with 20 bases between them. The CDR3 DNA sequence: TGTGCCAGCGGTCCAACAACACGGGGGTTTCAGCCCCAGCATTTT. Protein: CASGPTTRGFQPQHF.

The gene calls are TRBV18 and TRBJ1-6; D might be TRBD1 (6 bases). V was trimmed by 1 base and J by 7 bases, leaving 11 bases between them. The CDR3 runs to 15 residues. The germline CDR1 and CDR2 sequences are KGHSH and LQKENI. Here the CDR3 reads CASSPQGELNSPLHF. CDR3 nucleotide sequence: TGTGCCAGCTCACCACAGGGGGAACTGAATTCACCCCTCCACTTT.

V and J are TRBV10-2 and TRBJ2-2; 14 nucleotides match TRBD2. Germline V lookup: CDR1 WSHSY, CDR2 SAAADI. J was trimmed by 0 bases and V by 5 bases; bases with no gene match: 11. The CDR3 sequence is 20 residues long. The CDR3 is CASSKTGTSGGYANTGELFF. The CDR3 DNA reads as TGCGCCAGCAGTAAAACCGGGACTAGCGGGGGTTACGCGAACACCGGGGAGCTGTTTTTT.

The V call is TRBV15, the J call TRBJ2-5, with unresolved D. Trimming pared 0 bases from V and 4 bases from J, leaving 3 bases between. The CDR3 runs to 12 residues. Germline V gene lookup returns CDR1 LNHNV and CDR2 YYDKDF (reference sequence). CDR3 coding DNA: TGTGCCACCAGCAGAGATATAGAGACCCAGTACTTC. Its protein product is CATSRDIETQYF.

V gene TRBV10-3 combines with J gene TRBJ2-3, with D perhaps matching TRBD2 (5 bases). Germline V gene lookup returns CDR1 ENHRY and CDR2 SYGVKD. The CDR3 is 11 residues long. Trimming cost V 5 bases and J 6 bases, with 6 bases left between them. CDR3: CAISPGDTQYF. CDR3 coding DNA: TGTGCCATCAGTCCGGGGGATACGCAGTATTTT.

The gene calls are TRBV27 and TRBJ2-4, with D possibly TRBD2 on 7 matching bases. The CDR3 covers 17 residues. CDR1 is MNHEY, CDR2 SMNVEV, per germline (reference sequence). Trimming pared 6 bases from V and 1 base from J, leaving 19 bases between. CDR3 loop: CASRPLWGGLAKNIQYF. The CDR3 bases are TGTGCCAGCAGGCCCCTGTGGGGGGGGCTGGCCAAAAACATTCAGTACTTC.

CDR3 DNA sequence: TGTGCCAGCAGGGAAACTAGCGGGGGAGACAATGAGCAGTTCTTC. This codes for CASRETSGGDNEQFF. The rearrangement joins TRBV2 to TRBJ2-1, with 11 bases aligning to TRBD2. The V gene's germline CDR1 is SNHLY and CDR2 FYNNEI. Losses at the gene ends were 6 bases for V and 5 bases for J; bases not matched to a gene: 6. The CDR3 is 15 amino acids. Full variable domain (missing parts from reference TRBV2 and TRBJ2-1): EPEVTQTPSHQVTQMGQEVILRCVPISNHLYFYWYRQILGQKVEFLVSFYNNEISEKSEIFDDQFSVERPDGSNFTLKIRSTKLEDSAMYFCASRETSGGDNEQFFGPGTRLTVL.

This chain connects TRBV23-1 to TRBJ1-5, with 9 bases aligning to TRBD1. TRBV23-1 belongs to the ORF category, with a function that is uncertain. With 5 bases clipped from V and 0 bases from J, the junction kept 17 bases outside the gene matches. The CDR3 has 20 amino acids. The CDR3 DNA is TGCGCCAGCAGTTCCACCGGGACAGGGCCAACTAGGGGTAGCAATCAGCCCCAGCATTTT. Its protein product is CASSSTGTGPTRGSNQPQHF.

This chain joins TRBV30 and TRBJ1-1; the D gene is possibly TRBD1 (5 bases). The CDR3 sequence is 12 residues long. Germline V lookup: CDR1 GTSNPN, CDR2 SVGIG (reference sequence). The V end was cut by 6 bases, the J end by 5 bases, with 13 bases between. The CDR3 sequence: CACLQGRTEAFF. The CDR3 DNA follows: TGTGCCTGCCTTCAGGGTAGGACTGAAGCTTTCTTT.

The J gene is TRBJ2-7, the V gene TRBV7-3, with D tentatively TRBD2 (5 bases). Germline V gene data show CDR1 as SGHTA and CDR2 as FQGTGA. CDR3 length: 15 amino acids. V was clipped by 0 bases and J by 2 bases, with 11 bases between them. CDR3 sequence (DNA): TGTGCCAGCAGCTTAACGCCTAGCCCGGCCTACGAGCAGTACTTC. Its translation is CASSLTPSPAYEQYF. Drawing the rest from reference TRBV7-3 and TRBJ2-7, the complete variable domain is GAGVSQTPSNKVTEKGKYVELRCDPISGHTALYWYRQSLGQGPEFLIYFQGTGAADDSGLPNDRFFAVRPEGSVSTLKIQRTERGDSAVYLCASSLTPSPAYEQYFGPGTRLTVT.

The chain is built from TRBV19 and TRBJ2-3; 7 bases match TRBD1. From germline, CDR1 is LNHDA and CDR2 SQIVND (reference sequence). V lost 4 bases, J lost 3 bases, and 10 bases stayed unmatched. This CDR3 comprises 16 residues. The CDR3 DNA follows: TGTGCCAGTAGTAACAGGGGTCCTAGAGGGACAGATACGCAGTATTTT. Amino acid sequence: CASSNRGPRGTDTQYF.